This TCR beta chain is drawn from a study of cytomegalovirus exposure and HLA in healthy donors. Study results and limitations: Among the most significant clusters, several appeared linked to common viral pathogens in a later analysis. The authors reported that TCR beta sequences could predict HLA-A and HLA-B alleles. These predictions were accurate for most subjects in the first cohort.

For this clone: As yet, its antigen is unknown.

V was clipped by 0 bases and J by 4 bases, with 11 bases between them. Germline CDR1 and CDR2: SGHRS and YFSETQ. This CDR3 has 14 amino acids. Primers included in the PCR were 60 Vbeta and 13 Jbeta primers. The repertoire was sequenced with immunoSEQ multiplex PCR; TCRdb's copy has only in-frame clones and lacks some. The table includes approximately 59,000 clones, 60% to 65% detected once. The TCR originated in a man aged 25 to 40 in good health and CMV-seronegative. This chain uses TRBV5-1 with TRBJ2-7; D unclear. The sequencing sample was made of PBMCs. The CDR3 DNA reads as TGCGCCAGCAGCTTGGGGAGCCCCGAGTACGAGCAGTACTTC. Its translation: CASSLGSPEYEQYF.